This TCR beta chain was found in a study of identical twins. TCRdb recomputed calls from the 5' RACE reads with MiXCR, one row per CDR3 protein. The sample lists just under 550,000 distinct CDR3 sequences; over 12% were seen once. The CDR3 extends over 15 amino acids. Germline V gene data show CDR1 as WNHNN and CDR2 as SYGVQD (reference sequence). Unmatched junction bases numbered 9, after V lost 6 bases and J lost 3 bases. This same sample was also taken into another study, of yellow fever vaccine responses in identical twins.

The chain carries TRBV10-1 and TRBJ2-7, with 9 positions matching TRBD1. The sample comprised CD4+ T cells sorted from blood. The sequence was obtained from a woman aged 18-29 years in good health. DNA for the CDR3: TGCGCCAGCAGCCCCGGGACAGGGAGATTCTACGAGCAGTACTTC. It yields the protein CASSPGTGRFYEQYF.